This TCR beta chain comes out of a study of blood T cell repertoires in COVID-19. Study information: T cells, B-cell-depleted T cells, or PBMCs provided the cDNA or gDNA that served as material.

Participant age was roughly 18 to 90 years, and participants resided in 24 US areas. The germline gives CDR1 SGHTA, CDR2 FQGNSA. V was cut by 6 bases and J by 3 bases, with 14 bases left in between. The CDR3 totals 14 residues. The authors' processing: Scientists estimated how many nucleated cells there were by amplifying reference gene primers. Libraries were prepared by immunoSEQ multiplex PCR; TCRdb keeps only in-frame clonotypes and omits some of them. The V and J calls and the clone size are those of that table, but D and trimming were determined from the DNA. The sample has 110,000 to 150,000 clones; 75% to 90% are singletons.

This clonotype originated in a man in his fifties who had recovered from COVID-19. The sample taken for sequencing was PBMCs or T cells enriched from blood (not recorded which). The genes are TRBV7-2 and TRBJ1-1; the D is unclear. The CDR3 DNA is TGTGCCAGCAGGATCAGTCGGGTTGACACTGAAGCTTTCTTT. Its translation: CASRISRVDTEAFF.